This T cell receptor (beta chain) was recovered during a study of radiotherapy plus CTLA-4 blockade in lung cancer. Study context: Objective responses were observed in about a sixth of patients, and disease control was achieved by roughly 29%. Whole-study findings and limits: Tumor-origin TCR clones grew in blood after radiotherapy plus ipilimumab. Early blood T cell clone changes and increased post-radiation serum interferon-beta were reportedly the strongest response predictors.

Patients had chemo-refractory metastatic non-small-cell lung cancer and received focal radiation plus CTLA-4 blockade that used ipilimumab. On this clone itself: Its antigen is currently unknown.

This CDR3 has 14 amino acids. Looked up from germline, CDR1 is MDHEN and CDR2 is SYDVKM. V was clipped by 4 bases and J by 3 bases, with 10 bases between them. The data were produced by immunoSEQ multiplex PCR, yet TCRdb's version contains in-frame clones alone and is incomplete. The sample contains some 90,000 clones, 80% to 85% of which appear only once. This receptor was taken from a human donor with non-small cell lung cancer who had stable disease on radiotherapy plus ipilimumab. The chain carries TRBV28 and TRBJ2-1, with a tentative D call TRBD1 (6 bases). The input for sequencing was peripheral blood, taken from a patient treated with radiotherapy plus ipilimumab. DNA of the CDR3: TGTGCCAGCAGTTCCACAGGGATCTACAATGAGCAGTTCTTC. It is translated as CASSSTGIYNEQFF.